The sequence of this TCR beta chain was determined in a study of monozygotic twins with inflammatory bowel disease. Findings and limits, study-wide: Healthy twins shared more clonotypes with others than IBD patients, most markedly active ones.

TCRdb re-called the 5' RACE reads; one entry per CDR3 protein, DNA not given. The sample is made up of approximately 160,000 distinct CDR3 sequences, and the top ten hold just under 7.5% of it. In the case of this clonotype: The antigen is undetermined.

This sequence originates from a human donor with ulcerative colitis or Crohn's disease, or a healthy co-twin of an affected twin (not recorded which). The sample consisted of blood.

The CDR3 here is CASSGLGLWETQYF. V and J are TRBV10-2 and TRBJ2-5. This CDR3 region has 14 residues. CDR1 and CDR2 (germline): WSHSY, SAAADI.